The 5 T cell receptor beta chains below all came from one sample that was sequenced in a study of OX40 agonist ivuxolimab in advanced cancers. The table came from immunoSEQ multiplex PCR; TCRdb's copy has only in-frame clones and leaves some out. This sample has around 79,000 clones; about 91% occur once, and the top ten carry under 3%. The sequenced sample was CD4+ or CD8+ T cells sorted from blood, obtained in a trial of the OX40 agonist ivuxolimab. These receptors originate from an adult with an advanced solid tumor such as melanoma, head and neck, liver or kidney cancer.

The chain joins TRBV6-1 to TRBJ1-5, with D maybe TRBD1 (6 bases). The germline V and J ends were trimmed by 6 bases and 0 bases, with 12 bases remaining between them. In germline, CDR1 is MNHNS, CDR2 SASEGT. CDR3 length: 15 residues. Here the CDR3 DNA reads TGTGCCAGCAGGGAGGGGGTTTTTAGCAATCAGCCCCAGCATTTT. Translated: CASREGVFSNQPQHF.

This clone has only one observation. The chain has TRBV9 and TRBJ2-2, with 7 bases that match TRBD2. The germline gives CDR1 SGDLS, CDR2 YYNGEE. The CDR3 is 16 amino acids. After removal of 1 base from V and 3 bases from J, the junction contained 6 bases not matched to a gene. The CDR3 region has the DNA TGTGCCAGCAGCGTATCCGGCGGGAGAGACACCGGGGAGCTGTTTTTT. This sequence encodes CASSVSGGRDTGELFF.

J is TRBJ2-5 and V is TRBV28; D is unresolved. This CDR3 contains 13 residues. V dropped 1 base and J dropped 8 bases, with 11 bases sitting between them. Germline V gives CDR1 MDHEN, CDR2 SYDVKM. CDR3 nucleotide sequence: TGTGCCAGCAGTTTATCGTTCGTGGTTACCCAGTACTTC. The encoded protein is CASSLSFVVTQYF.

The rearrangement uses TRBV28 and TRBJ1-2; the D gene is possibly TRBD1 (5 bases). V was trimmed by 3 bases and J by 8 bases, leaving 16 bases between them. The CDR3 runs to 14 residues. Germline loops: CDR1 MDHEN, CDR2 SYDVKM. This chain's CDR3 is CASSLAGGLQGYTF. CDR3 nucleotide sequence: TGTGCCAGCAGTTTGGCTGGGGGTCTGCAAGGCTACACCTTC.

This chain joins TRBV4-3 and TRBJ2-2; perhaps D is TRBD1 or TRBD2 (5 bases each). The V gene's germline CDR1 is LGHNA and CDR2 YSLEER. This CDR3 contains 15 residues. V was cut by 5 bases and J by 1 base, with 11 bases left in between. For the CDR3, the DNA is TGCGCCAGCAGCGTCCGGGACGGGAACACCGGGGAGCTGTTTTTT. Protein product: CASSVRDGNTGELFF.